Detailed here is one TCR beta chain. The PCR ran on 60 Vbeta and 13 Jbeta primers. The method was immunoSEQ multiplex PCR; TCRdb's version includes in-frame clones alone and lacks a portion of them. This table has 150,000 to 200,000 clones, about four fifths appearing once. This specimen comes from a study of cytomegalovirus exposure and HLA in healthy donors. Trimming shortened V by 0 bases and J by 4 bases, and 19 bases separated the two germline ends. Germline V gene sequence: CDR1 SGHAT, CDR2 FQDESV (reference sequence). The CDR3 consists of 17 residues. The chain is built from TRBV11-1 and TRBJ2-7; possible D gene TRBD2, 6 bases. The sequenced sample consisted of PBMCs. The TCR was taken from a man aged 35 to 55 in good health and CMV-seropositive. The CDR3 here is CASSLASAGSSRYEQYF. In DNA, the CDR3 is TGTGCCAGCAGCTTAGCTTCTGCGGGGTCCTCTAGGTACGAGCAGTACTTC.